This T cell receptor (beta chain) was retrieved from a study of cytomegalovirus exposure and HLA in healthy donors. Study observations and caveats: When presence/absence was analysed, sequencing depth was taken to be roughly uniform across donors. Reports indicated that the classifier achieved high specificity and sensitivity in diagnosing cytomegalovirus status. As confirmed in vitro, a few CMV-associated chains were specific for CMV antigens. Within a later analysis, the majority of CMV-associated TCR beta chains appeared HLA-restricted.

On this clone itself: Antigen: not known.

Losses at the gene ends were 11 bases for V and 5 bases for J; bases not matched to a gene: 13. Germline CDR1 reads LNHDA; CDR2 reads SQIVND (reference sequence). The CDR3 has 14 amino acids. A multiplex PCR was run with 60 Vbeta primers and 13 Jbeta primers. Sequenced by immunoSEQ multiplex PCR; TCRdb stores in-frame clones only, minus some. The sample shows over 80,000 clones, roughly three quarters of them seen only once. Material: PBMCs. The V call is TRBV19, the J call TRBJ1-2, with 8 positions matching TRBD1. This TCR came from a middle-aged man in good health and CMV-seronegative. The CDR3 DNA reads TGTGCCGCCCACACCGGACAGGGTTGGTATGGCTACACCTTC. Protein product: CAAHTGQGWYGYTF.